The entry below describes one TCR beta chain. Its target antigen remains unknown. Per-nucleotide qualities are absent, and no much larger clonotype sits a single base away. For repertoire analyses, the comparison group consisted of roughly eight healthy control donors. Before genomic DNA extraction, CD8+ T cells lacking CD4 were purified from blood. The CDR1 and CDR2 encoded by the germline V gene (reference sequence) are LNHDA and SQIVND. V loses 5 bases of germline sequence and J loses 8 bases, and the interval between the two ends is 13 bases. The cysteine opens and the phenylalanine closes a CDR3 of 13 amino acids. CDR3 DNA is the only sequence kept; it has 39 bases, read in frame from the first base. The data belong to a study of regulatory and conventional T cells in RAG deficiency (TCRdb year 2017). About the full investigation: High-throughput TCR beta sequencing was used to compare the repertoire diversity and composition of Treg, conventional CD4+ and CD8+ T cells between RAG-deficient patients and healthy controls.

Study-level results and caveats: RAG-deficient patients showed markedly lower Shannon entropy and higher Simpson indices than control T-cell subpopulations. For some subjects, some analyses of T-cell subsets were not performed. Unique TCR beta sequences from Treg cells were about 100-fold fewer in Omenn syndrome and CID/AS patients than controls, versus about 10-fold for other subsets. Sorted CD25-high CD127-low cells from Omenn syndrome patients may represent peripherally activated cells rather than bona fide Treg cells. Shorter CDR3 lengths were found in all patient T-cell subsets, and >80% Treg-Tconv repertoire overlap at nucleotide and amino acid level was observed in Omenn syndrome patients.

Libraries were constructed by the immunoSEQ multiplex PCR assay. Rearranged TCR beta chain products were amplified from genomic DNA of sorted T-cell subsets and sequenced. In the source study's methods: Shannon entropy and Simpson indices were used to quantify the repertoire diversity of productive TCR beta rearrangements. To assess clonal expansion, the frequencies of the 100 most abundant productive TCR beta clonotypes were added up as a share of total reads. The TRB repertoires were evaluated with a self-reactivity index based on amino acid usage at CDR3beta positions 6 and 7. Repertoire analyses used two-way ANOVA; flow cytometric analyses used Student t or Mann-Whitney tests. Entries here come from immuneACCESS through TCRdb and include only in-frame sequences with V and J called. Some clones fail to appear in such tables; in the studies checked, an unresolved V gene covers under half of the shortfall, and the cause of the remainder is unknown. V, J and clone size reflect that table, while D and trimming were determined from the DNA. Across this sample there are 30,000 to 35,000 clones, with 85% to 90% seen only once. The leading ten clones occupy about 4.9% of the sample.

The data also belong to a second study, concerning regulatory T cells. Taken from the second paper: The multiplex PCR relied on 52 forward TRBV primers and 13 reverse TRBJ primers, and amplification bias was corrected through assay-based and computational methods. Repertoires from patients had restricted unique TRB V-J pairs and skewed V and J gene usage, with the strongest effect in regulatory T cells. The study compared T-cell receptor beta repertoires of sorted regulatory, conventional CD4+ and CD8+ T cells between CD3G-deficient patients and healthy controls. Ficoll density separation was used to isolate peripheral blood mononuclear cells. CD3+ CD8+ CD4- T cells were isolated using a FACSAria cell sorter. Rearranged TRB loci were amplified from genomic DNA by multiplex PCR within the immunoSEQ assay. TRB amplicons were sequenced on an Illumina HiSeq platform. Raw sequences were error-filtered and aligned to reference gene sequences by custom algorithms, then analyzed with the immunoSEQ online tools. The frequencies of productive and nonproductive TRB rearrangements were evaluated among unique sequences as well as among total sequences. Groups were compared by t tests, Mann-Whitney tests or two-way ANOVA performed in Prism software.

The sample consisted of CD8+ T cells sorted from blood. Recombination connected TRBV19 to TRBJ2-1; matching of 8 bases hints at TRBD1 as the D gene. The sequence derives from a human donor in good health. The CDR3 corresponds to CASSWTGRDEQFF. The DNA sequence is TGTGCCAGTAGTTGGACAGGGAGGGATGAGCAGTTCTTC.